These T cell receptor beta chains were read from a single sample in a study of cytomegalovirus exposure and HLA in healthy donors. The repertoire was sequenced with immunoSEQ multiplex PCR; TCRdb's copy has only in-frame clones and lacks some. In the table there are some 120,000 clones, about 86% of which are singletons. The sequencing sample was made of PBMCs. Receptors were obtained from a woman between 35 and 50 years old in good health and CMV-seronegative. The CDR3 runs from the conserved cysteine through the conserved F or W. Each record gives: CDR3 protein, CDR3 DNA, clone size, J gene, V gene, D gene. A D gene is named only where the DNA matches it firmly. Some rows mark clone size as missing; the rest say once, few, many or name a class of expanded clone.

CASSISAGGSNQPQHF | TGTGCCAGTAGTATTTCGGCAGGGGGGAGCAATCAGCCCCAGCATTTT | - | TRBJ1-5 | TRBV19 | TRBD1
CASSLTSGRTDEQYF | TGTGCCAGCTCACTAACCAGCGGGAGGACCGACGAGCAGTACTTC | once | TRBJ2-7 | TRBV18 | TRBD2
CASSSLLGHDTQYF | TGTGCCAGCAGCTCCCTGTTGGGCCACGATACGCAGTATTTT | - | TRBJ2-3 | TRBV7-6 | -
CASSFQGHSYEQYF | TGTGCCAGCAGTTTTCAGGGCCATTCCTACGAGCAGTACTTC | - | TRBJ2-7 | TRBV27 | -
CASSLSGQGVSHTEAFF | TGTGCCAGCAGTTTATCGGGACAGGGGGTTTCGCACACTGAAGCTTTCTTT | - | TRBJ1-1 | TRBV27 | TRBD1
CASSQRTSGYTDTQYF | TGCGCCAGCAGCCAACGGACTAGCGGGTACACAGATACGCAGTATTTT | - | TRBJ2-3 | TRBV4-1 | TRBD2
CASSQTTSGRFGELFF | TGTGCCAGCAGCCAAACCACTAGCGGGAGATTCGGGGAGCTGTTTTTT | - | TRBJ2-2 | TRBV5-6 | TRBD2
CASRDRGPTEAFF | TGTGCCAGTCGGGACAGGGGGCCCACTGAAGCTTTCTTT | few | TRBJ1-1 | TRBV6-1 | TRBD1
CASSLARRDTDTQYF | TGTGCCAGCAGCTTGGCAAGGAGGGATACAGATACGCAGTATTTT | - | TRBJ2-3 | TRBV5-4 | -
CASSAGLGRYEQYF | TGTGCCAGCTCCGCTGGACTGGGCCGCTACGAGCAGTACTTC | - | TRBJ2-7 | TRBV6-5 | -
CARPRDREGQGYF | TGCGCCAGACCTCGGGACAGGGAAGGTCAGGGGTACTTC | - | TRBJ2-7 | TRBV4-3 | TRBD1
CASRPRDRGLTNTEAFF | TGTGCCAGCAGGCCCCGGGACAGGGGGCTGACGAACACTGAAGCTTTCTTT | - | TRBJ1-1 | TRBV7-2 | TRBD1
CATSLEGTGANQPQHF | TGTGCCACCAGCCTCGAAGGAACAGGGGCCAATCAGCCCCAGCATTTT | - | TRBJ1-5 | TRBV15 | TRBD1
CASSRQTGSGNAIYF | TGTGCCAGCAGCCGACAGACAGGATCTGGAAACGCCATATATTTT | - | TRBJ1-3 | TRBV5-6 | -
CASSPLPGLAGDEQFF | TGTGCCAGCTCACCCCTTCCCGGACTAGCGGGAGATGAGCAGTTCTTC | - | TRBJ2-1 | TRBV18 | TRBD2
CASSPGGFSGANVLTF | TGTGCCAGTAGTCCGGGGGGCTTCTCTGGGGCCAACGTCCTGACTTTC | - | TRBJ2-6 | TRBV19 | -
CASSSSGTVSYNEQFF | TGTGCCAGCAGCTCCTCCGGGACTGTATCCTACAATGAGCAGTTCTTC | - | TRBJ2-1 | TRBV7-9 | -
CASSPEWTGSTEAFF | TGTGCCAGCTCACCTGAATGGACAGGGTCCACTGAAGCTTTCTTT | - | TRBJ1-1 | TRBV18 | TRBD1
CASSLRWVPGEKLFF | TGTGCCAGCAGCCTACGATGGGTGCCGGGTGAAAAACTGTTTTTT | once | TRBJ1-4 | TRBV7-8 | -
CASSLARGLNTGELFF | TGTGCCAGCAGCTTGGCGCGGGGGTTGAACACCGGGGAGCTGTTTTTT | - | TRBJ2-2 | TRBV5-4 | TRBD2
CASSFRQGATPLHF | TGTGCCAGCAGCTTCAGACAGGGCGCTACACCCCTCCACTTT | - | TRBJ1-6 | TRBV7-2 | TRBD1
CAWSTGSYYGYTF | TGTGCCTGGAGTACAGGGTCTTACTATGGCTACACCTTC | - | TRBJ1-2 | TRBV30 | -
CASRLYTGTGLGSGYTF | TGTGCCAGCAGACTATACACGGGGACAGGGCTCGGGTCTGGCTACACCTTC | - | TRBJ1-2 | TRBV28 | TRBD1
CASSLVFGGWGNTEAFF | TGTGCCAGCAGCTTGGTATTCGGGGGTTGGGGGAACACTGAAGCTTTCTTT | - | TRBJ1-1 | TRBV5-5 | -
CASSFDRDTEAFF | TGTGCCAGCAGCTTTGACAGGGACACTGAAGCTTTCTTT | few | TRBJ1-1 | TRBV5-6 | TRBD1
CASSSSFGGSYEQYF | TGTGCCAGCAGCTCCAGTTTCGGAGGGTCCTACGAGCAGTACTTC | once | TRBJ2-7 | TRBV7-2 | -
CASSPAAREGQTDTQYF | TGTGCCAGCAGCCCCGCAGCGAGGGAGGGCCAGACAGATACGCAGTATTTT | once | TRBJ2-3 | TRBV4-2 | TRBD2
CASSRATGADNEQFF | TGCGCCAGCAGTAGGGCGACAGGGGCTGACAATGAGCAGTTCTTC | once | TRBJ2-1 | TRBV4-3 | TRBD1
CASSGTPTAGQETQYF | TGTGCCAGCAGTGGGACTCCCACGGCAGGCCAAGAGACCCAGTACTTC | - | TRBJ2-5 | TRBV2 | -
CASSVALAGGNEQFF | TGTGCCAGCAGTGTAGCACTAGCGGGAGGCAATGAGCAGTTCTTC | - | TRBJ2-1 | TRBV6-1 | TRBD2
CASSSPPSEQYF | TGTGCCAGCAGCTCCCCTCCCAGCGAGCAGTACTTC | - | TRBJ2-7 | TRBV7-2 | -
CASSPGTSGRIEQFF | TGTGCCAGCAGCCCAGGGACTAGCGGGAGGATTGAGCAGTTCTTC | - | TRBJ2-1 | TRBV7-9 | TRBD2
CASSLATRRGGLETQYF | TGTGCCAGCAGCTTGGCAACGAGGCGGGGGGGCCTGGAGACCCAGTACTTC | - | TRBJ2-5 | TRBV5-4 | TRBD2
CAISETVLNYEQYF | TGTGCCATCAGTGAGACGGTGCTGAACTACGAGCAGTACTTC | - | TRBJ2-7 | TRBV10-3 | -
CAISRGPGDTEAFF | TGTGCCATCTCAAGGGGGCCGGGGGACACTGAAGCTTTCTTT | few | TRBJ1-1 | TRBV6-5 | TRBD1
CASSWSSGTSTDTQYF | TGTGCCAGCAGCTGGAGTTCCGGGACTAGCACAGATACGCAGTATTTT | once | TRBJ2-3 | TRBV7-2 | -
CASSSRDYQQETQYF | TGTGCCAGCAGCTCCCGGGACTATCAACAAGAGACCCAGTACTTC | once | TRBJ2-5 | TRBV7-9 | TRBD2
CASSPGGPWNYGYTF | TGTGCCAGCAGTCCCGGGGGGCCCTGGAACTATGGCTACACCTTC | - | TRBJ1-2 | TRBV28 | -